The rows below give T cell receptor beta chains drawn from one sample of a study of blood T cell repertoires in COVID-19. Produced via immunoSEQ multiplex PCR; TCRdb's table is partial and in-frame only. The sample carries over 85,000 clones, approximately 87% recorded once. Sequenced: peripheral blood. Every receptor here comes from a human donor in a cohort sampled during active COVID-19. The CDR3 runs from the conserved cysteine through the conserved F or W. A D gene is named only where the DNA matches it firmly. Size is stated for part of the rows, as once, few or many counts, or as a class when the clone is expanded.

>TRBV6-1|-|TRBJ2-3|once
TGTGCCAGCAGTGAAGTTTTAGCAGATACGCAGTATTTT
CASSEVLADTQYF
>TRBV4-3|TRBD2|TRBJ2-1|-
TGCGCCAGCAGCCAAGATCTTGCTAGCGGGGGATACAATGAGCAGTTCTTC
CASSQDLASGGYNEQFF
>TRBV4-1|-|TRBJ2-1|-
TGCGCCAGCAGCCAGGCGGGTTCCGATGAGCAGTTCTTC
CASSQAGSDEQFF
>TRBV28|-|TRBJ2-1|-
TGTGCCAGCAGTTCGCCGAATGGGGAGCATGAGCAGTTCTTC
CASSSPNGEHEQFF
>TRBV18|-|TRBJ2-1|once
TGTGCCAGCTCACCACGGCGCGGCTCCTACAATGAGCAGTTCTTC
CASSPRRGSYNEQFF
>TRBV6-1|TRBD2|TRBJ2-7|-
TGTGCCAGCAGTGAAGGAGCCTCTAGCGGGATCTCCTACGAGCAGTACTTC
CASSEGASSGISYEQYF
>TRBV19|-|TRBJ1-2|-
TGTGCCAGTAGTATAAACCGACAGTATGGCTACACCTTC
CASSINRQYGYTF
>TRBV12-3/TRBV12-4|-|TRBJ2-1|-
TGTGCCAGCAGCCCGAGGAGGGGTGAGCAGTTCTTC
CASSPRRGEQFF
>TRBV2|-|TRBJ2-7|-
TGTGCCAGCCTTCCCCGCCAGGGCTACGAGCAGTACTTC
CASLPRQGYEQYF
>TRBV28|-|TRBJ2-7|-
TGTGCCAGCACCCGGCGCGGGGCCCTCTACGAGCAGTACTTC
CASTRRGALYEQYF
>TRBV6-5|TRBD1|TRBJ2-7|-
TGTGCCAGCAGTTCTCCGGGACAGATTACCTACGAGCAGTACTTC
CASSSPGQITYEQYF
>TRBV7-9|-|TRBJ2-2|-
TGTGCCAGCAGCTGGATCGGGTTAGGGGAGCTGTTTTTT
CASSWIGLGELFF
>TRBV12-3/TRBV12-4|-|TRBJ1-1|-
TGTGCCAGCAGCCACAGGAGGAACACTGAAGCTTTCTTT
CASSHRRNTEAFF
>TRBV7-3|-|TRBJ2-7|-
TGTGCCAGCAGCGCTCAATTAGATGGCGAGCAGTACTTC
CASSAQLDGEQYF
>TRBV4-1|-|TRBJ1-4|few
TGCGCCAGCAGCCTCTCCCCGGGACTTTTGGGTGAAAAACTGTTTTTT
CASSLSPGLLGEKLFF
>TRBV29-1|-|TRBJ2-2|many
TGCAGCGTTGAAGTGGGTCAGGGGGGCACCGGGGAGCTGTTTTTT
CSVEVGQGGTGELFF
>TRBV12-3/TRBV12-4|-|TRBJ2-1|-
TGTGCCAGCAGTTTAGGCACGCTAGAGCAGTTCTTC
CASSLGTLEQFF
>TRBV9|TRBD1|TRBJ2-7|-
TGTGCCAGCAGCGCTGGGACAGTGGACGCCGAGCAGTACTTC
CASSAGTVDAEQYF
>TRBV29-1|TRBD2|TRBJ2-2|once
TGCAGCGTTCGTGCGGGAGGTGAGGCCGGGGAGCTGTTTTTT
CSVRAGGEAGELFF
>TRBV29-1|TRBD2|TRBJ2-1|-
TGCAGCGGGACTCCGGGGGGCAATGAGCAGTTCTTC
CSGTPGGNEQFF
>TRBV6-5|TRBD1|TRBJ2-1|-
TGTGCCAGCAAACAGGGGGCGCAGGGGTACAATGAGCAGTTCTTC
CASKQGAQGYNEQFF
>TRBV5-4|-|TRBJ2-7|-
TGTGCCAGCAGCTTGGACAGGAAGGACGAGCAGTACTTC
CASSLDRKDEQYF
>TRBV11-2|-|TRBJ1-2|-
TGTGCCAGCAGCTCACAAATTAACTATGGCTACACCTTC
CASSSQINYGYTF
>TRBV19|-|TRBJ2-7|-
TGTGCCAGTAGTATAGATATCGGCGGGATTACCTACGAGCAGTACTTC
CASSIDIGGITYEQYF
>TRBV3-1/TRBV3-2|-|TRBJ2-7|-
TGTGCCAGCAGCCAAGATTTGGGGCTCGAGCAGTACTTC
CASSQDLGLEQYF
>TRBV27|TRBD1|TRBJ1-6|-
TGTGCCAGCAGTTTTCGACAGGGAAATTCACCCCTCCACTTT
CASSFRQGNSPLHF
>TRBV5-1|-|TRBJ2-2|-
TGCGCCAGCTACGGGAACGACCCCGGGGAGCTGTTTTTT
CASYGNDPGELFF
>TRBV5-4|-|TRBJ2-1|-
TGTGCCAGCAGCGACTTCAGGGGAGTCAAGGAGCAGTTCTTC
CASSDFRGVKEQFF
>TRBV7-2|-|TRBJ1-2|-
TGTGCCAGCAGCTTAATGGGGAGTACTAACTATGGCTACACCTTC
CASSLMGSTNYGYTF
>TRBV5-4|TRBD2|TRBJ2-3|-
TGTGCCAGCAGCTTGAGAGTACTAGCGGGAGCGGGCACAGATACGCAGTATTTT
CASSLRVLAGAGTDTQYF
>TRBV6-1|-|TRBJ1-2|-
TGTGCCAGCAGTGAATCGACACCAATCGGTGGCTACACCTTC
CASSESTPIGGYTF
>TRBV3-1/TRBV3-2|-|TRBJ2-2|-
TGTGCCAGCAGCCAAAGGAGACAGTCAAGCACCGGGGAGCTGTTTTTT
CASSQRRQSSTGELFF